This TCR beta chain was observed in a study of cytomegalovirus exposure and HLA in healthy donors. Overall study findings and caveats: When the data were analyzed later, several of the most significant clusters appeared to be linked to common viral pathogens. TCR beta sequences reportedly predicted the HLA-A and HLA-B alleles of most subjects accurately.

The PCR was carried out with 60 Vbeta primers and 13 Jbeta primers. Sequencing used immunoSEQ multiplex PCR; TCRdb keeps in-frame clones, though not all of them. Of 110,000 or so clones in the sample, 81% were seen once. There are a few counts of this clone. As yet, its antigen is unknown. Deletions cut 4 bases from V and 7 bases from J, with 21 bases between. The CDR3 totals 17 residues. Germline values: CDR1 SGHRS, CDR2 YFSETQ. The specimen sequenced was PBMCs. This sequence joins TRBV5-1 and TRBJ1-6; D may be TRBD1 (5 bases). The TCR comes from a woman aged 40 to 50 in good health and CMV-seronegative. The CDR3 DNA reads TGCGCCAGCAGCCAGCCGGCGGGACTCAGGGAGAATTCACCCCTCCACTTT. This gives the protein CASSQPAGLRENSPLHF.